One sample yielded the 23 T cell receptor beta chains listed below, sequenced in a study of cytomegalovirus exposure and HLA in healthy donors. Clones were read by immunoSEQ multiplex PCR, and TCRdb kept only the in-frame ones, dropping some. The top ten hold roughly 1.4% of the sample, which has over 110,000 clones, about four fifths seen once. Sequencing used PBMCs. The origin of the receptors is a woman between 25 and 40 years old in good health and CMV-seronegative.

This clone was seen once. The V and J genes are TRBV5-5 and TRBJ1-6; 7 bases map to TRBD1. With 4 bases clipped from V and 6 bases from J, the junction kept 7 bases outside the gene matches. This CDR3 region has 15 residues. Germline-derived CDR1 and CDR2 are SGHKS and YYEKEE (reference sequence). The CDR3 nucleotides read TGTGCCAGCAGCCCCCTCGGGACAGTTAATTCACCCCTCCACTTT. This sequence encodes CASSPLGTVNSPLHF.

J is TRBJ2-7 and V is TRBV25-1; 7 bases are shared with TRBD2. Unmatched junction bases numbered 2, after V lost 3 bases and J lost 3 bases. Germline assignment: CDR1 MGHDK and CDR2 SYGVNS. This CDR3 comprises 13 residues. The CDR3 bases are TGTGCCAGCAGTGACGCGGGGGACTACGAGCAGTACTTC. Encoded protein: CASSDAGDYEQYF.

This clone occurred a few times. The chain couples TRBV7-2 to TRBJ1-1; 8 bases are shared with TRBD1. After removal of 5 bases from V and 6 bases from J, the junction contained 5 bases not matched to a gene. Germline-derived CDR1 and CDR2 are SGHTA and FQGNSA. This CDR3 contains 13 residues. The CDR3 sequence: CASSRQGYSEAFF. The CDR3 DNA reads TGTGCCAGCAGCCGACAGGGGTATTCTGAAGCTTTCTTT.

The V gene is TRBV5-1, the J gene TRBJ2-3, with D uncertain. V lost 5 bases and J 2 bases, leaving 12 bases between the germline ends. CDR1 is SGHRS and CDR2 is YFSETQ in the germline V gene. The CDR3 spans 14 residues. The CDR3 DNA is TGCGCCAGCAGGACTCTTCCTAACACAGATACGCAGTATTTT. Amino acids: CASRTLPNTDTQYF.

V usage is TRBV27 and J usage is TRBJ1-2; TRBD1 aligns across 11 bases. The germline V gene has CDR1 MNHEY and CDR2 SMNVEV (reference sequence). The V and J ends lost 6 bases and 6 bases, in that order; junction bases with no gene match: 9. CDR3 size: 15 residues. The CDR3: CASRLRDRGLDGYTF. CDR3 in DNA: TGTGCCAGCAGACTTCGGGACAGGGGGTTGGATGGCTACACCTTC.

The genes are TRBV6-1 and TRBJ1-6; D gene ambiguous. Germline CDR1 reads MNHNS; CDR2 reads SASEGT. This CDR3 spans 15 amino acids. V lost 6 bases and J 0 bases, leaving 9 bases between the germline ends. The CDR3 spells CASRGGSSYNSPLHF. CDR3 coding DNA: TGTGCCAGCAGGGGAGGAAGCTCCTATAATTCACCCCTCCACTTT.

The chain has TRBV29-1 and TRBJ2-5, with 12 bases lining up with TRBD1. CDR1 and CDR2 (germline): SQVTM, ANQGSEA. V was pared by 6 bases and J by 5 bases, with 1 base of the junction left unmatched. This CDR3 contains 12 residues. CDR3 protein: CSVGTGGETQYF. The CDR3 region has the DNA TGCAGCGTGGGGACAGGGGGCGAGACCCAGTACTTC.

V gene TRBV18 combines with J gene TRBJ2-7; 9 bases line up with TRBD1. Trimming removed 4 bases from V and 2 bases from J; junction bases left unmatched: 6. Germline CDR1 is KGHSH and CDR2 is LQKENI. This CDR3 is 15 amino acids long. CDR3 residues: CASSRSTGGTYEQYF. The CDR3 region has the DNA TGTGCCAGCTCACGGTCGACAGGGGGAACCTACGAGCAGTACTTC.

This chain links TRBV27 with TRBJ2-7, with D unresolved. The CDR3 is made up of 14 amino acids. CDR1 and CDR2 (germline): MNHEY, SMNVEV (reference sequence). The V end was cut by 3 bases, the J end by 2 bases, with 11 bases between. CDR3 sequence (DNA): TGTGCCAGCAGTTTCGGATTGGGCCCCTACGAGCAGTACTTC. It translates to CASSFGLGPYEQYF.

This chain joins TRBV5-1 and TRBJ1-1; 9 positions match TRBD1. The CDR3 length is 18 residues. Germline V CDR1 and CDR2: SGHRS, YFSETQ. V lost 0 bases, J lost 0 bases, and 9 bases stayed unmatched. The CDR3 DNA follows: TGCGCCAGCAGCTTGGCCCTCGGACAGGGGTTCATGAACACTGAAGCTTTCTTT. This translates into CASSLALGQGFMNTEAFF.

Concerning this clone: Mismatch with germline at one junction end may stem from a read error. This rearrangement joins TRBV7-7 to TRBJ2-5, with D perhaps TRBD1 (5 bases). The CDR3 is 13 amino acids. Germline V lookup: CDR1 SSHAT, CDR2 FNYEAQ (reference sequence). The CDR3 loop reads CASSPRGEETQYF. The CDR3 DNA reads TGTGCTAGCAGCCCAAGGGGCGAAGAGACCCAGTACTTC. The variable domain in full, completed from reference TRBV7-7 and TRBJ2-5, reads GAGVSQSPRYKVTKRGQDVTLRCDPISSHATLYWYQQALGQGPEFLTYFNYEAQPDKSGLPSDRFSAERPEGSISTLTIQRTEQRDSAMYRCASSPRGEETQYFGPGTRLLVL.

This clone was found a few times. V is TRBV6-4 and J is TRBJ2-3, with 8 bases lining up with TRBD2. V lost 5 bases to trimming and J lost 4 bases; unmatched junction nucleotides: 8. This CDR3 is 15 amino acids long. Germline V gene sequence: CDR1 MRHNA, CDR2 SNTAGT. CDR3 in amino acids: CASSRGRGAADTQYF. CDR3 sequence (DNA): TGTGCCAGCAGTCGCGGGCGGGGGGCCGCAGATACGCAGTATTTT.

The rearrangement joins TRBV27 to TRBJ2-7; 7 nucleotides line up with TRBD1. CDR1 and CDR2 from the germline V gene are MNHEY and SMNVEV (reference sequence). V lost 3 bases, J lost 6 bases, and 11 bases stayed unmatched. CDR3 size: 15 residues. The CDR3 nucleotides read TGTGCCAGCAGTTTTCAGGGACAGATCCCTTCCGAGCAGTACTTC. This encodes CASSFQGQIPSEQYF.

The CDR3 nucleotides are TGCGCCAGCAGCCAGACAGAATATAATTCACCCCTCCACTTT. Amino acid sequence: CASSQTEYNSPLHF. The V call is TRBV4-1, the J call TRBJ1-6; TRBD1 is a possible D gene (5 bases). The CDR3 length is 14 residues. CDR1 is MGHRA and CDR2 is YSYEKL in the germline V gene. The V end was cut by 3 bases, the J end by 4 bases, with 7 bases between.

This chain joins TRBV7-3 and TRBJ2-5, with 7 bases aligning to TRBD2. Trimming took 1 base from V and 1 from J; bases not matched to a gene: 0. From germline, CDR1 is SGHTA and CDR2 FQGTGA. This CDR3 spans 14 amino acids. The CDR3 bases are TGTGCCAGCAGCTTAAGCGGGGGCCAAGAGACCCAGTACTTC. It encodes CASSLSGGQETQYF. Filled out from reference TRBV7-3 and TRBJ2-5, the complete variable domain reads GAGVSQTPSNKVTEKGKYVELRCDPISGHTALYWYRQSLGQGPEFLIYFQGTGAADDSGLPNDRFFAVRPEGSVSTLKIQRTERGDSAVYLCASSLSGGQETQYFGPGTRLLVL.

The V call is TRBV18, the J call TRBJ1-2; TRBD1 agrees at 12 bases. Germline V lookup: CDR1 KGHSH, CDR2 LQKENI. This CDR3 is 15 amino acids long. With 3 bases clipped from V and 7 bases from J, the junction kept 6 bases outside the gene matches. CDR3 in amino acids: CASSPQGQGAVGYTF. For the CDR3, the DNA is TGTGCCAGCTCACCCCAGGGACAGGGGGCGGTTGGCTACACCTTC.

This clone occurred once. The chain recombines TRBV13 with TRBJ2-2; 7 bases line up with TRBD2. CDR3 length equals 15 residues. J lost 3 bases, V lost 0 bases, and 1 base had no gene match. Germline CDR1 PRHDT, CDR2 FYEKMQ (reference sequence). The CDR3 region is CASSLGLADTGELFF. The CDR3 bases are TGTGCCAGCAGCTTAGGGCTAGCGGACACCGGGGAGCTGTTTTTT.

This sequence joins TRBV18 and TRBJ2-1; D is unresolved. CDR3 length: 14 residues. The germline V gene encodes CDR1 KGHSH and CDR2 LQKENI. V was cut by 2 bases and J by 4 bases, with 9 bases left in between. The DNA for the CDR3 is TGTGCCAGCTCACCAGTGAGCAGGTACAATGAGCAGTTCTTC. Translation gives CASSPVSRYNEQFF. Drawing the rest from reference TRBV18 and TRBJ2-1, the complete variable domain is NAGVMQNPRHLVRRRGQEARLRCSPMKGHSHVYWYRQLPEEGLKFMVYLQKENIIDESGMPKERFSAEFPKEGPSILRIQQVVRGDSAAYFCASSPVSRYNEQFFGPGTRLTVL.

The chain carries TRBV5-1 and TRBJ2-7; D may be TRBD2 (6 bases). Germline V gives CDR1 SGHRS, CDR2 YFSETQ. The CDR3 is made up of 15 amino acids. Trimming stripped 3 bases from V and 0 bases from J, with 13 bases between. The CDR3, as DNA: TGCGCCAGCAGCTCCCCGGACGGGAGCTCCTACGAGCAGTACTTC. It encodes CASSSPDGSSYEQYF.

V and J are TRBV7-2 and TRBJ1-1; TRBD1 might be the D (6 bases). The V and J ends lost 10 bases and 1 base respectively, with 25 bases between them. This CDR3 has 17 amino acids. The germline gives CDR1 SGHTA, CDR2 FQGNSA. Here the CDR3 reads CATLKNTGYYGNTEAFF. DNA for the CDR3: TGTGCCACCCTCAAGAATACAGGGTATTATGGGAACACTGAAGCTTTCTTT.

CDR3 in amino acids: CASSSSGQGRYGYTF. The DNA of the CDR3 is TGCGCCAGCAGCTCCTCCGGACAGGGGCGCTATGGCTACACCTTC. The chain is built from TRBV5-1 and TRBJ1-2; TRBD1 matches at 9 bases. Germline values: CDR1 SGHRS, CDR2 YFSETQ. The J segment lost 4 bases and the V segment lost 3 bases, leaving 7 bases of the junction unmatched. CDR3 size: 15 residues.

This rearrangement joins TRBV19 to TRBJ1-1; D uncertain. The CDR3 is made up of 13 amino acids. Between the trimmed V and J ends, which lost 5 bases and 5 bases, there was a span of 12 bases. CDR1 is LNHDA, CDR2 SQIVND, per germline (reference sequence). CDR3 sequence reads: CASSQAGWTEAFF. The CDR3 nucleotides are TGTGCCAGTAGTCAGGCAGGCTGGACTGAAGCTTTCTTT.

This CDR3 reads CASRTGTGTYNEQFF. The CDR3 nucleotides are TGCGCCAGCAGGACCGGGACAGGGACCTACAATGAGCAGTTCTTC. The chain employs TRBV5-1 and TRBJ2-1, with 9 positions matching TRBD1. Unmatched junction bases numbered 5, after V lost 5 bases and J lost 2 bases. CDR1 is SGHRS and CDR2 is YFSETQ in the germline V gene. CDR3 length: 15 residues.